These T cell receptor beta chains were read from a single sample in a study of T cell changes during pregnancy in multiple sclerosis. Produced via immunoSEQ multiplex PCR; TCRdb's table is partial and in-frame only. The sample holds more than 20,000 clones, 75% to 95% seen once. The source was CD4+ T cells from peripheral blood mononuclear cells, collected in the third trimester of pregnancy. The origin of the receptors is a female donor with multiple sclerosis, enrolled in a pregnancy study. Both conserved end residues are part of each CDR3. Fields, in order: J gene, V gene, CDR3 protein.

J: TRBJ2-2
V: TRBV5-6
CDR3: CASSLDVGVYTGELFF

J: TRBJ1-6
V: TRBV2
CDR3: CASSGDRGRSSPLHF

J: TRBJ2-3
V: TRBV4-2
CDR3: CASSQGPTRSGGADTQYF

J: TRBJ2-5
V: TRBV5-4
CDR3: CASSTGTSGGETQYF

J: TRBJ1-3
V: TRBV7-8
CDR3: CASSLLADTIYF

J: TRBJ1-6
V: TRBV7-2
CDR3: CASSTGLGNSPLHF

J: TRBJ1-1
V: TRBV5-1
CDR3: CASSFTGVGITEAFF

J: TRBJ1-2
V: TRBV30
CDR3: CAWNPGGYGYTF

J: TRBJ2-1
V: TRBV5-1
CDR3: CASSWLGQDNEQFF

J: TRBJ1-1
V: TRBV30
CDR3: CAWSVRPGAFF

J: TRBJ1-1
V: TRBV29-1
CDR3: CSVLRDRENTEAFF

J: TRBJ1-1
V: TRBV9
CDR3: CASSVGGTGGENTEAFF

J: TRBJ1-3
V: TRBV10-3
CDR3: CAIRDSSGNTIYF

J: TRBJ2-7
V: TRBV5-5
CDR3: CASSRTTHSYEQYF

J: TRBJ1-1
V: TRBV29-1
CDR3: CSVGETGANTEAFF

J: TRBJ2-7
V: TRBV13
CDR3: CASSRPLAESYEQYF

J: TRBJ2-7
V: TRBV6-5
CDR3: CASSQGQGAYEQYF

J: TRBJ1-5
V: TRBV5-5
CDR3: CASSRGWGNQPQHF

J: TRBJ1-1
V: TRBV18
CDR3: CASSPGYRDRGSKAFF

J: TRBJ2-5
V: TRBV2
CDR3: CASWGQDQETQYF

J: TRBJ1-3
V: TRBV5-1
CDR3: CASSGDPGGSGNTIYF

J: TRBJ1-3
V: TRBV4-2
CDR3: CASSRDRGNTIYF

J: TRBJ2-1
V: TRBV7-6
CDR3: CASLQGASNEQFF

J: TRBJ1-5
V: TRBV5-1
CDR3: CASSQGGGGNQPQHF

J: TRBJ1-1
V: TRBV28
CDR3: CASSSPGQIYTEAFF

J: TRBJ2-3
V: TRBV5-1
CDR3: CASSRGQGADTQYF

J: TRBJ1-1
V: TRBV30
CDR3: CAWSVDRRGSGKNTEAFF

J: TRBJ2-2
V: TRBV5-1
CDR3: CASSLDLPAGELFF

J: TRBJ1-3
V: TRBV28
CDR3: CASSPPQGSSGNTIYF

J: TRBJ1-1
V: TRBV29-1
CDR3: CSVEGDMNTEAFF

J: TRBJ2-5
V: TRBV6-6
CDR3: CASSYNPSTGQETQYF

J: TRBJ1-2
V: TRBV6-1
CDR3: CASSVPGPGYTF

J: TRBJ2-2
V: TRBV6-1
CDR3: CASREGLNTGELFF

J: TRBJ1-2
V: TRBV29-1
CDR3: CSAGQDHYGYTF

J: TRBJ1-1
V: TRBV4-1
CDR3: CASSQETRGPTEAFF

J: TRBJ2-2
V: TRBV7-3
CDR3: CASSPNRGGLFF

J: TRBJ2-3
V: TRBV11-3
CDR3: CASSPDGGTQYF

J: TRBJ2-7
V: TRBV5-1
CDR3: CASRIDRGFYEQYF

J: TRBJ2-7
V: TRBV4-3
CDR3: CASSQGGGRGAYEQYF

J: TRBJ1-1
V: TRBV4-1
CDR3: CASSQSTGVLNTEAFF

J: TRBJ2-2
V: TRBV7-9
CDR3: CASSLGAAGSPSNTGELFF

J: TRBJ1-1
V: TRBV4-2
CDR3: CASSRAGQGTGKRNTEAFF

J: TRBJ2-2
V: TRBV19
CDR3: CASSIRLDRTGELFF

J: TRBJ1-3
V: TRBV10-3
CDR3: CAISDPGQFSGNTIYF

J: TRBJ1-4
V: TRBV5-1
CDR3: CASSHGQGDEKLFF

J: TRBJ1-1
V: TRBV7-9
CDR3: CASRNTGMGISEAFF

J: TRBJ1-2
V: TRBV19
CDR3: CASRHRGGRDIFSYTF

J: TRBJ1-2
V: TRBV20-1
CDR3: CSAGANRGYTF

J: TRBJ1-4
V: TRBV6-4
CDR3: CASSDLGSREKLFF

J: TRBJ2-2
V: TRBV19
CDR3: CASREQRAGTGELFF

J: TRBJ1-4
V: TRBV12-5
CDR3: CASGLGARNEKLFF